This is a list of T cell receptor beta chains from one sample in a study of vaccination and CD4 T cells after COVID-19. No antigen has been assigned to these receptors. TCRdb fed the PCR reads into MiXCR, producing one record per CDR3 protein. The repertoire holds about 11,000 distinct CDR3 sequences, almost 40% seen once, with 20% to 25% in the top ten. Sequenced sample: CD4+ T cells from blood, cultured in vitro. The source of these receptors is a human donor in good health. The CDR3 runs from the conserved cysteine through the conserved F or W. A D gene is named only where the DNA matches it firmly. Part of the rows lack a size; the others show once, few, many or a class for expanded clones.

.,TRBV11-1,TRBJ2-1,.,TGTGCCAGCAGCTTAAGAGGGGGCTCCTACAATGAGCAGTTCTTC,CASSLRGGSYNEQFF
few,TRBV19,TRBJ1-1,TRBD1,TGTGCCAGTAGTCCGACGACAGGGAAAGCTTTCTTT,CASSPTTGKAFF
.,TRBV3-1,TRBJ1-2,.,TGTGCCAGCAGCCAAGGACGGAGGACAGTAGCTAACTATGGCTACACCTTC,CASSQGRRTVANYGYTF
.,TRBV7-9,TRBJ2-7,.,TGTGCCAGCAGCTTATTGGGACTTCCTCCCACCGCGCCCTACGAGCAGTACTTC,CASSLLGLPPTAPYEQYF
.,TRBV2,TRBJ2-7,TRBD2,TGTGCCAGCAGTGAAAGGTCGGGAGGGCCCTACGAGCAGTACTTC,CASSERSGGPYEQYF
.,TRBV10-3,TRBJ2-1,.,TGTGCCATCAGTGAGTCCGATGAGCAGTTCTTC,CAISESDEQFF
.,TRBV24-1,TRBJ2-5,.,TGTGCCACCAGTGACCGGGGTAACGGGGAGACCCAGTACTTC,CATSDRGNGETQYF
.,TRBV20-1,TRBJ2-2,.,TGCAGTGCTAGATCGAACACCGGGGAGCTGTTTTTT,CSARSNTGELFF
few,TRBV25-1,TRBJ2-5,.,TGTGCCAGCAGTGAATTGGGAGAGACCCAGTACTTC,CASSELGETQYF
few,TRBV7-9,TRBJ1-1,TRBD1,TGTGCCAGCATGATCTCAGGACGAGACAGGGGCCCTGAAGCTTTCTTT,CASMISGRDRGPEAFF
few,TRBV6-1,TRBJ1-5,.,TGTGCCAGCAGTCCCAGGGAGTGGGGCAATCAGCCCCAGCATTTT,CASSPREWGNQPQHF
.,TRBV19,TRBJ1-1,.,TGTGCCAGTAGTATCCCTCAGGGGAACACTGAAGCTTTCTTT,CASSIPQGNTEAFF
.,TRBV24-1,TRBJ2-1,.,TGTGCCACCAGTGAGAACCGGAATGAGCAGTTCTTC,CATSENRNEQFF
few,TRBV10-2,TRBJ2-7,TRBD2,TGCGCCAGCAGATCGGGACTAGCGGGATACGAGCAGTACTTC,CASRSGLAGYEQYF
.,TRBV7-2,TRBJ2-2,.,TGTGCCAGCAGCTTGGCATCCTACACCGGGGAGCTGTTTTTT,CASSLASYTGELFF
.,TRBV5-1,TRBJ2-2,TRBD1,TGCGCCAGCAGCTCGGGACAGGCGAACACCGGGGAGCTGTTTTTT,CASSSGQANTGELFF
medium-sized,TRBV6-1,TRBJ1-2,TRBD1,TGTGCCAGCATTCCGACAGGGACCTATGGCTACACCTTC,CASIPTGTYGYTF
.,TRBV6-1,TRBJ2-3,.,TGTGCCAGCAGTAGGGCCGGCCCAGATACGCAGTATTTT,CASSRAGPDTQYF
.,TRBV11-1,TRBJ2-5,TRBD1,TGTGCCAGCAGCATGGGACAGGGGTCCCCTCAAGAGACCCAGTACTTC,CASSMGQGSPQETQYF
.,TRBV6-4,TRBJ2-1,.,TGTGCCAGCAGTCGGACGGCGAGCCCCTACAATGAGCAGTTCTTC,CASSRTASPYNEQFF
.,TRBV7-9,TRBJ2-7,.,TGTGCCAGCAGCTCTGTCATCGGCTTTGGTTTAGACGAGCAGTACTTC,CASSSVIGFGLDEQYF
few,TRBV6-1,TRBJ2-7,.,TGTGCCAGCAGTGTGACGGACTACGAGCAGTACTTC,CASSVTDYEQYF
few,TRBV6-1,TRBJ2-7,TRBD2,TGTGCCAGCTCCTGGGACTACCGGGCGGAGCAGTACTTC,CASSWDYRAEQYF
.,TRBV19,TRBJ1-2,TRBD1,TGTGCCAGTAGTGAATCGGGACAGGGGCGGATCTATGGCTACACCTTC,CASSESGQGRIYGYTF
.,TRBV27,TRBJ1-2,.,TGTGCCAGCAGTATCCTTCCAGGGGTTTGGGATGGCTACACCTTC,CASSILPGVWDGYTF
few,TRBV20-1,TRBJ2-7,TRBD2,TGCAGTGCCAGAGTAGCGGGGAATGAGCAGTACTTC,CSARVAGNEQYF
.,TRBV20-1,TRBJ2-3,TRBD1,TGCAGTGCTAGGAGACAGGGGATGACAGATACGCAGTATTTT,CSARRQGMTDTQYF
few,TRBV20-1,TRBJ2-7,TRBD2,TGCAGTGCTAGAGACCCGGGACTAGCGTTGCACGAGCAGTACTTC,CSARDPGLALHEQYF
.,TRBV11-2,TRBJ2-5,.,TGTGCCAGCAGCTTCGCACACCAAGAGACCCAGTACTTC,CASSFAHQETQYF
.,TRBV28,TRBJ2-3,TRBD1,TGTGCCAGCAGTCGTCCGACAGGGGGCCTAACAGATACGCAGTATTTT,CASSRPTGGLTDTQYF
.,TRBV30,TRBJ2-7,TRBD2,TGTGCCATGGAGCGGACTAGCCTTTACGAGCAGTACTTC,CAMERTSLYEQYF
few,TRBV28,TRBJ1-6,.,TGTGCCAGCCTCGGACAGCCTAATTCACCCCTCCACTTT,CASLGQPNSPLHF
.,TRBV10-1,TRBJ2-5,TRBD1,TGCGCCAGAACTCCGGGACAGCAAGAGACCCAGTACTTC,CARTPGQQETQYF
.,TRBV2,TRBJ1-2,.,TGTGCCAGCAGAAAACCCGGGACACCCAATCATGGCTACACCTTC,CASRKPGTPNHGYTF
once,TRBV2,TRBJ2-7,.,TGTGCCAGCAGCCGAGAGATTGTCGGGGAGCAGTACTTC,CASSREIVGEQYF
few,TRBV11-2,TRBJ1-1,.,TGTGCCAGCAGCTTAGGGCCCTCGAACACTGAAGCTTTCTTT,CASSLGPSNTEAFF
medium-sized,TRBV20-1,TRBJ1-5,.,TGCAGTGCTAGTAACAGGGTAGGTCAGCCCCAGCATTTT,CSASNRVGQPQHF
.,TRBV11-1,TRBJ1-1,.,TGTGCCAGCAGCTTACAGCCAGGGAATACTGAAGCTTTCTTT,CASSLQPGNTEAFF
.,TRBV7-9,TRBJ2-1,TRBD1,TGTGCCAGCAGCAGGGGGACAGGGAGCGAGCAGTTCTTC,CASSRGTGSEQFF
.,TRBV20-1,TRBJ2-1,.,TGCAGTGCTAGTCCGGGACTGGCGGTTTACAATGAGCAGTTCTTC,CSASPGLAVYNEQFF
.,TRBV6-2/TRBV6-3,TRBJ1-5,.,TGTGCCAGCAGTCCTAATTTAGGTTTCGGGGTGCCCCAGCATTTT,CASSPNLGFGVPQHF
few,TRBV6-2/TRBV6-3,TRBJ2-7,TRBD1,TGTGCCAGCAGCTCCGGGACAGGTTCCTACGAGCAGTACTTC,CASSSGTGSYEQYF
few,TRBV28,TRBJ2-2,.,TGTGCCAGGAACACCGGGGAGCTGTTTTTT,CARNTGELFF
.,TRBV15,TRBJ1-3,.,TGTGCCACCAGGAAGCCTTCTATGGACTCTGGAAACACCATATATTTT,CATRKPSMDSGNTIYF
.,TRBV6-1,TRBJ2-1,.,TGTGCCAGCATCAGCCCGCCCTACAATGAGCAGTTCTTC,CASISPPYNEQFF
few,TRBV6-1,TRBJ2-3,.,TGTGCCAGCAGCCAAAGGCTGGGGCGAGATACGCAGTATTTT,CASSQRLGRDTQYF
.,TRBV18,TRBJ1-5,.,TGTGCCAGCTCACCCAGGGATATTGGTGATCAGCCCCAGCATTTT,CASSPRDIGDQPQHF
few,TRBV6-5,TRBJ2-1,TRBD1,TGTGCCAGCAGTTACGAGGTTACAGGGGTCCGCAATGAGCAGTTCTTC,CASSYEVTGVRNEQFF
.,TRBV5-4,TRBJ2-7,.,TGTGCCAGCAGCTTGGTAGGGGCGCGCGAGCAGTACTTC,CASSLVGAREQYF
.,TRBV19,TRBJ2-1,.,TGTGCCAGTAGCGGTGTCCTAGGCTCCCTCCTCTCGGTCTTC,CASSGVLGSLLSVF
once,TRBV7-3,TRBJ1-1,.,TGTGCCAGCAGCTTGGTCCCGACAGGTACTGAAGCTTTCTTT,CASSLVPTGTEAFF
once,TRBV5-6,TRBJ2-4,TRBD1,TGTGCCAGCAGCGTAGGGGGCCAAAACATTCAGTACTTC,CASSVGGQNIQYF
few,TRBV7-3,TRBJ2-3,.,TGTGCCAGCAGCTTAGCACGCACAGATACGCAGTATTTT,CASSLARTDTQYF
few,TRBV21-1,TRBJ2-3,.,TGTGCCAGCAGCAGATCGACAGGGGGCTGCACAGATACGCAGTATTTT,CASSRSTGGCTDTQYF
.,TRBV5-4,TRBJ2-7,TRBD2,TGTGCCAGCAGCTTGAGCGGGAGGCTCTCCTACGAGCAGTACTTC,CASSLSGRLSYEQYF
hyperexpanded,TRBV19,TRBJ2-1,.,TGTGCGGCTGGGATGGGGCTGAGCTCCTACAATGAGCAGTTCTTC,CAAGMGLSSYNEQFF
.,TRBV7-2,TRBJ2-1,.,TGTGCCAGCAGCTTAGCGGGATTAGCCTACAATGAGCAGTTCTTC,CASSLAGLAYNEQFF
.,TRBV20-1,TRBJ1-2,.,TGCAGTGCTAGGCCCGGGACGCTTGGGGGCTACACCTTC,CSARPGTLGGYTF
.,TRBV15,TRBJ2-5,TRBD1,TGTGCCAGTGGGACAGGGGAAGAGACCCAGTACTTC,CASGTGEETQYF